This TCR beta chain was obtained from a study of identical twins. The authors used template switching to add a universal primer site and gave cDNA unique molecular identifiers. MiXCR was run by TCRdb on the 5' RACE reads, yielding one entry per CDR3 protein. The table includes hundreds of thousands of distinct CDR3 sequences, around 5.7% detected once. Study results and limitations: Invariant T cells like MAIT and iNKT could partly confound the zero-insertion analyses. Monozygotic twins shared more out-of-frame TCR alpha than recombination models predicted.

This CDR3 has 16 residues. Germline loops: CDR1 SGHRS, CDR2 YFSETQ. Deletions cut 4 bases from V and 6 bases from J, with 17 bases between. The sample holds many counts of this clonotype. Its antigen is undetermined. This TCR came from a man aged 18-30 years in good health. The sequenced sample was naive T cells sorted from blood. J is TRBJ1-6 and V is TRBV5-1; no definite D call. This CDR3 is CASSQEDFLLNSPLHF. The CDR3, as DNA: TGCGCCAGCAGCCAAGAGGACTTTCTTCTTAATTCACCCCTCCACTTT.